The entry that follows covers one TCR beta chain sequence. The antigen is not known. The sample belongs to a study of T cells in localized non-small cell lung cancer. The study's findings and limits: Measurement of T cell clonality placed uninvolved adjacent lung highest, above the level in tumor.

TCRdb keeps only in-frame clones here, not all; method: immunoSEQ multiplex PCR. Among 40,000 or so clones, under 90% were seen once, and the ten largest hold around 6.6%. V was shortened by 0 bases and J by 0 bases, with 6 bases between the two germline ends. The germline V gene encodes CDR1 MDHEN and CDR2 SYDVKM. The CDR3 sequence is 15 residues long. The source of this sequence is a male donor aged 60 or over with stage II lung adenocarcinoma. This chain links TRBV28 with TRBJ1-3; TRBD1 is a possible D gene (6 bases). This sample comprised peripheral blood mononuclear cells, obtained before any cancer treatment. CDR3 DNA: TGTGCCAGCAGTTTATGGACAGGCTCTGGAAACACCATATATTTT. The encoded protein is CASSLWTGSGNTIYF.